The sequence of this T cell receptor beta chain was determined in a study of blood T cell repertoires in COVID-19. The overall study: The United States, Italy and Spain supplied acute and convalescent COVID-19 samples. The cDNA or gDNA used as material had been derived from T cells, B-cell-depleted T cells, or PBMCs.

There are a few counts of this clone. This CDR3 has 14 residues. Unmatched junction bases numbered 7, after V lost 3 bases and J lost 5 bases. Germline values: CDR1 SGDLS, CDR2 YYNGEE. The authors' processing: Amplification of reference gene primers provided the estimated nucleated cell counts. TCRdb's copy holds only in-frame clones and misses some; the assay was immunoSEQ multiplex PCR. The V and J calls and clone size come from that table; D and trimming were worked out from the DNA. The table shows roughly 250,000 clones, with roughly 88% occurring only once. The chain has TRBV9 and TRBJ1-1, with TRBD1 matching 7 bases. The sample was peripheral blood. The source is a human donor with COVID-19, enrolled during active disease. The donor label of this sample is uncertain. CDR3 bases: TGTGCCAGCAGCGCCCGGGACAGTTCAACTGAAGCTTTCTTT. Translating gives CASSARDSSTEAFF.